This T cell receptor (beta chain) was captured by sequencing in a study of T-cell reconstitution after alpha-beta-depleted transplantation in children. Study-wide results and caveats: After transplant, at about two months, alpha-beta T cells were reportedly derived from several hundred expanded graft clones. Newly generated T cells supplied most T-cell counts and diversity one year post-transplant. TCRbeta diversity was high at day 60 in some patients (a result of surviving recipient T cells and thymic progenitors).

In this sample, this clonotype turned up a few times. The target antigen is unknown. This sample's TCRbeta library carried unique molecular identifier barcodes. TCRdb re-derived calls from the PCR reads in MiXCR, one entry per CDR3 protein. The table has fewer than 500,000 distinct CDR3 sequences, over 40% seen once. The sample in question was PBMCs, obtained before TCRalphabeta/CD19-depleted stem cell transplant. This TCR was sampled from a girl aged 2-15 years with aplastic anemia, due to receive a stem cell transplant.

The CDR3 region is CSARVQAIGTQYF. DNA for the CDR3: TGCAGTGCTAGGGTACAGGCCATAGGGACCCAGTACTTC. The V and J genes are TRBV20-1 and TRBJ2-5, with a weak D call TRBD1 (5 bases). CDR3 length: 13 residues. With 3 bases removed from V and 7 bases from J, the gap between germline ends came to 15 bases. CDR1 DFQATT and CDR2 SNEGSKA come from the germline V gene (reference sequence).